This TCR beta chain was captured by sequencing in a study of vaccination effects on CD4 cells after COVID-19. Study outcomes and limitations: In the late period after vaccination, infection- and vaccine-induced clones contracted markedly. After vaccination of healthy people, only 1 of 255 vaccine-induced clones cross-reacted with common cold coronaviruses.

Trimming pared 2 bases from V and 9 bases from J, leaving 9 bases between. CDR1 and CDR2 from the germline V gene are SGHRS and YFSETQ. This CDR3 spans 12 amino acids. The data were produced by immunoSEQ multiplex PCR, yet TCRdb's version contains in-frame clones alone and is incomplete. The table records roughly 56,000 clones, 55% to 85% of them present only once. Comments on this clone: Its antigen is not known.

CD4+ T cells specific for antigen were expanded with viral peptide pools by the ViraFEST assay before sequencing. At the end of around eleven days of culture, CD4+ T cells were isolated. It was two doses of either the BNT162b2 or mRNA-1273 vaccine that participants received. The V call is TRBV5-1, the J call TRBJ2-1; no clear D gene. The specimen comprised CD4+ T cells from PBMCs cultured with HCoV-229E spike peptides, sampled after COVID-19 vaccination. This sequence originates from a human donor who received a COVID-19 vaccine. CDR3 nucleotides: TGCGCCAGCAGCTTTAACTCGGGTGAGCAGTTCTTC. Protein product: CASSFNSGEQFF.